This T cell receptor beta chain originates from a study of naive and memory T cell subsets. Notes on the study in general: Potentially, T cell activation and differentiation skew this RNA-based measurement.

As regards this clonotype: The antigen is unknown.

Germline CDR1 is SGDLS and CDR2 is YYNGEE. The CDR3 loop spans 13 amino acids. V gave up 4 bases and J gave up 8 bases, with 15 bases separating them. Four PCR rounds used nested alpha and beta constant region primers plus the SP2 primer. TCRdb re-called the 5' RACE reads with MiXCR, one entry per CDR3 protein. The sample shows about 62,000 distinct CDR3 sequences, more than 6.5% of them seen only once. The library had UMIs added by 3' ligation of an oligonucleotide to TCR cDNA. Input was roughly 1 to 1000 ng of DNase-treated total RNA without cell sorting. This chain links TRBV9 with TRBJ1-1; D is unresolved. The receptor was isolated from a female donor in good health. The CDR3 DNA reads as TGTGCCAGCAGCCCGAGGCCGTTAGAAGAAGCTTTCTTT. It encodes CASSPRPLEEAFF. Supplemented by reference TRBV9 and TRBJ1-1, the full variable domain reads DSGVTQTPKHLITATGQRVTLRCSPRSGDLSVYWYQQSLDQGLQFLIQYYNGEERAKGNILERFSAQQFPDLHSELNLSSLELGDSALYFCASSPRPLEEAFFGQGTRLTVV.